A few counts support the clone carrying this TCR beta chain. The antigen is undetermined. Included in the TCR beta cDNA libraries were unique molecular identifiers. T cells numbering roughly 0.85 to 11 million gave rise to a few hundred thousand cDNA molecules. Each CDR3 protein gets one entry after TCRdb re-called the PCR reads with MiXCR. The table lists about 820,000 distinct CDR3 sequences, 53% of them singletons, with over 4% in the top ten. The sample originates from a study of post-analysis software for immune sequencing data. Study-wide results and caveats: Significantly lower normalized Chao1 diversity was seen in multiple sclerosis patients than in controls. In patients, TRBV5-6, TRBV5-1 and TRBV20-1 belonged to four or five TRBV segments found more frequently than in controls.

The V segment lost 0 bases and the J segment 8 bases; nucleotides outside the gene matches: 9. This CDR3 comprises 14 residues. The germline CDR1 and CDR2 sequences are SQVTM and ANQGSEA. This TCR was sampled from a girl under 18 with multiple sclerosis. Source material: blood. The chain couples TRBV29-1 to TRBJ1-2; TRBD1 aligns across 7 bases. The CDR3 loop reads CSVEDYPGGKGYTF. The CDR3 nucleotides are TGCAGCGTTGAAGATTATCCAGGGGGGAAGGGCTACACCTTC.